What follows are 25 T cell receptor beta chains derived from one specimen sequenced in a study of molecular identifiers for immune sequencing clone quantification. MiXCR, applied by TCRdb to the PCR reads, yields one record per CDR3 protein. This sample has approximately 590,000 distinct CDR3 sequences, with 25% found just once. Sequenced: naive CD8+ T cells from blood, with Jurkat cell RNA spiked in. Subset noted: FACS-sorted CD8+CD4-CCR7+CD45RA+ naive T cells. The receptors were sampled from a human donor in good health. Some libraries in this study had Jurkat cell RNA spiked in.

As regards this clonotype: A much bigger clone sits one base away, suggesting this may be a read error. The genes are TRBV7-9 and TRBJ2-2, with 8 bases fitting TRBD2. J gave up 6 bases and V 4 bases, and 10 bases lay outside the gene matches. The CDR3 extends over 16 amino acids. Germline CDR1 SEHNR, CDR2 FQNEAQ (reference sequence). The CDR3 is CASSYQPGLGPGELFF. CDR3 bases: TGTGCCAGCAGCTACCAACCGGGACTAGGCCCCGGGGAGCTGTTTTTT.

The rearrangement uses TRBV6-5 and TRBJ2-2; 8 bases match TRBD2. The CDR3 has 19 amino acids. Germline V lookup: CDR1 MNHEY, CDR2 SVGAGI. V trimming: 2 bases; J trimming: 4 bases; junction bases outside the gene matches: 15. CDR3 sequence reads: CASSYRPPRLAIGTGELFF. The CDR3 nucleotides are TGTGCCAGCAGTTACCGCCCTCCTAGACTAGCGATTGGCACCGGGGAGCTGTTTTTT.

This clonotype was seen a handful of times. The junction shows a germline mismatch at one end, possibly a read error. This chain joins TRBV7-7 and TRBJ2-1; TRBD1 aligns across 9 bases. The CDR3 totals 14 residues. From germline, CDR1 is SSHAT and CDR2 FNYEAQ (reference sequence). CDR3 amino acids: CASSLEGTGNEQFF. CDR3 bases: TGTGCTAGCAGCTTAGAAGGGACAGGGAATGAGCAGTTCTTC.

This clonotype was found a few times. This chain connects TRBV28 to TRBJ2-7, with D uncertain. The V and J ends lost 1 base and 4 bases respectively, with 11 bases between them. Germline loops: CDR1 MDHEN, CDR2 SYDVKM. The CDR3 runs 14 residues. In nucleotides, the CDR3 is TGTGCCAGCAGTTTATACAGCCTTAATTACGAGCAGTACTTC. Translation: CASSLYSLNYEQYF. Together with reference TRBV28 and TRBJ2-7, the CDR3 gives the full variable domain: DVKVTQSSRYLVKRTGEKVFLECVQDMDHENMFWYRQDPGLGLRLIYFSYDVKMKEKGDIPEGYSVSREKKERFSLILESASTNQTSMYLCASSLYSLNYEQYFGPGTRLTVT.

This clonotype was observed many times. The genes are TRBV4-3 and TRBJ2-2; TRBD1 aligns across 9 bases. The J segment lost 4 bases and the V segment lost 8 bases, leaving 11 bases of the junction unmatched. The CDR3 is 16 residues long. Germline V CDR1 and CDR2: LGHNA, YSLEER. The CDR3 sequence: CASQDRGLLRTGELFF. The CDR3 nucleotides are TGCGCCAGCCAGGACAGGGGCCTTCTCCGCACCGGGGAGCTGTTTTTT.

This clonotype has only a few counts. The chain carries TRBV12-3 or TRBV12-4 and TRBJ2-7; D may be TRBD1 (5 bases). V gave up 5 bases and J gave up 4 bases, with 12 bases separating them. CDR3 length equals 13 residues. The CDR3 loop is CASSQTDTYEQYF. The CDR3 bases are TGTGCCAGCAGTCAGACGGACACTTACGAGCAGTACTTC.

In its sample, this clonotype was seen a few times. The V gene is TRBV27, the J gene TRBJ2-1, with D tentatively TRBD2 (6 bases). The CDR3 sequence is 15 residues long. CDR1 is MNHEY and CDR2 is SMNVEV in the germline V gene (reference sequence). The V and J ends lost 4 bases and 1 base respectively, with 11 bases between them. CDR3 sequence (DNA): TGTGCCAGCAGTTCGGTAGCGGAATCCTACAATGAGCAGTTCTTC. The encoded protein is CASSSVAESYNEQFF.

At least ten counts were recorded for this clonotype. The CDR3 loop reads CASSQDQEDGHMNTEAFF. The CDR3 DNA sequence: TGCGCCAGCAGCCAAGATCAAGAGGACGGACACATGAACACTGAAGCTTTCTTT. V usage is TRBV4-1 and J usage is TRBJ1-1; D may be TRBD1 (5 bases). V lost 0 bases to trimming and J lost 0 bases, with 17 bases between them. This CDR3 has 18 residues. Germline lookup yields CDR1 MGHRA and CDR2 YSYEKL.

On this clonotype itself: Being one base from a much bigger clone, this may be a read error. The rearrangement uses TRBV20-1 and TRBJ1-1; TRBD1 matches at 7 bases. This CDR3 comprises 14 residues. The V and J ends lost 2 bases and 4 bases, in that order; junction bases with no gene match: 7. In germline, CDR1 is DFQATT, CDR2 SNEGSKA (reference sequence). In DNA, the CDR3 is TGCAGTGCTAGAAGGGGCGCAGGGGGCACTGAAGCTTTCTTT. The encoded protein is CSARRGAGGTEAFF.

There are many counts of this clonotype. The chain recombines TRBV5-1 with TRBJ2-6; D might be TRBD1 (6 bases). Germline lookup yields CDR1 SGHRS and CDR2 YFSETQ. CDR3 length: 19 amino acids. Trimming left V 4 bases short and J 2 bases short, with 22 bases between. CDR3 sequence (DNA): TGCGCCAGCAGCACACACCTTGAAGGGGGAACCCCTGGGGCCAACGTCCTGACTTTC. Protein product: CASSTHLEGGTPGANVLTF. The full variable domain, in which reference TRBV5-1 and TRBJ2-6 provide the parts outside the CDR3, is KAGVTQTPRYLIKTRGQQVTLSCSPISGHRSVSWYQQTPGQGLQFLFEYFSETQRNKGNFPGRFSGRQFSNSRSEMNVSTLELGDSALYLCASSTHLEGGTPGANVLTFGAGSRLTVL.

In regard to this clonotype: With a much larger clone just one base away, this may be a read error. This chain uses TRBV6-5 with TRBJ1-1, with no clear D. Trimming removed 2 bases at V and 5 bases at J, with 12 bases between. In germline, CDR1 is MNHEY, CDR2 SVGAGI. There are 14 residues in the CDR3. The CDR3 here is CASSYAVGRTEAFF. Here the CDR3 DNA reads TGTGCCAGCAGTTACGCTGTAGGGAGGACTGAAGCTTTCTTT.

This clonotype showed up many times. The chain is built from TRBV27 and TRBJ2-5; D gene unclear. Germline V gene sequence: CDR1 MNHEY, CDR2 SMNVEV (reference sequence). V gave up 0 bases and J gave up 3 bases, with 8 bases separating them. The CDR3 contains 14 residues. In nucleotides, the CDR3 is TGTGCCAGCAGTTTATCAGCAGAAGAAGAGACCCAGTACTTC. It is translated as CASSLSAEEETQYF.

Regarding this clonotype: This may arise from a read error, as a much more abundant clone is one base away. This chain joins TRBV3-1 and TRBJ2-2; TRBD1 might be the D (6 bases). The length of the CDR3 is 14 residues. Germline values: CDR1 LGHDT, CDR2 YNNKEL (reference sequence). Trimming stripped 5 bases from V and 3 bases from J, with 10 bases between. The CDR3 is CASSGNRDTGELFF. CDR3 nucleotide sequence: TGTGCCAGCAGCGGAAACAGGGACACCGGGGAGCTGTTTTTT.

This clonotype occurred many times. This chain uses TRBV18 with TRBJ1-1, with a weak D call TRBD1 (6 bases). This CDR3 spans 14 amino acids. V was cut by 3 bases and J by 1 base, with 9 bases left in between. The germline V gene has CDR1 KGHSH and CDR2 LQKENI. This chain's CDR3 is CASSPEGQNTEAFF. In DNA form, the CDR3 reads TGTGCCAGCTCACCCGAGGGACAGAACACTGAAGCTTTCTTT.

This clonotype was seen many times. The chain joins TRBV6-2 or TRBV6-3 to TRBJ1-2; D may be TRBD1 (6 bases). The V gene's germline CDR1 is MNHEY and CDR2 SVGEGT. The CDR3 is made up of 13 amino acids. Trimming removed 2 bases at V and 10 bases at J, with 14 bases between. CDR3 region: CASSYDRIEAYTF. CDR3 DNA sequence: TGTGCCAGCAGTTACGACAGGATCGAAGCCTACACCTTC.

This clonotype was recorded once. This may come from a read error, since a much larger clone is one base off. The chain recombines TRBV13 with TRBJ2-4, with D perhaps TRBD1 or TRBD2 (5 bases each). In germline, CDR1 is PRHDT, CDR2 FYEKMQ (reference sequence). This CDR3 spans 13 amino acids. V was clipped by 4 bases and J by 7 bases, with 11 bases between them. CDR3 DNA sequence: TGTGCCAGCAGCTCAGGGAGCAGGAACATTCAGTACTTC. The encoded protein is CASSSGSRNIQYF.

This clonotype was picked up a small number of times. This sequence joins TRBV18 and TRBJ2-7, with D possibly called TRBD1 or TRBD2 (5 bases each). CDR3 length: 15 amino acids. Germline V gives CDR1 KGHSH, CDR2 LQKENI. The V end was cut by 3 bases, the J end by 3 bases, with 15 bases between. Written as DNA, the CDR3 is TGTGCCAGCTCACCCGGGACCGGGGACCACTACGAGCAGTACTTC. This translates into CASSPGTGDHYEQYF.

The table lists this clonotype with many counts. The gene calls are TRBV6-5 and TRBJ2-5; D uncertain. Trimming shortened V by 0 bases and J by 5 bases, and 10 bases separated the two germline ends. Germline lookup yields CDR1 MNHEY and CDR2 SVGAGI. This CDR3 is built from 14 residues. This CDR3 reads CASSYSSPEETQYF. The CDR3 DNA follows: TGTGCCAGCAGTTACTCAAGCCCGGAGGAGACCCAGTACTTC.

The chain uses TRBV13 and TRBJ2-7; perhaps TRBD2 as D (6 bases). The germline gives CDR1 PRHDT, CDR2 FYEKMQ (reference sequence). The length of the CDR3 is 13 residues. Trimming took off 5 bases at V and 6 bases at J, with 14 bases between the two ends. The CDR3 loop reads CASSPSGGGEQYF. In nucleotides, the CDR3 is TGTGCCAGCAGCCCGTCCGGGGGAGGCGAGCAGTACTTC.

This clonotype was observed many times. CDR3 in amino acids: CSARGTSDYEQYF. As DNA, the CDR3 is TGCAGTGCTCGGGGGACTAGCGACTACGAGCAGTACTTC. The chain has TRBV20-1 and TRBJ2-7; TRBD2 matches 10 bases. Trimming removed 5 bases from V and 3 bases from J; junction bases left unmatched: 4. There are 13 residues in the CDR3. Germline-derived CDR1 and CDR2 are DFQATT and SNEGSKA (reference sequence).

A note on this clonotype: This could be a read error, since a much larger clone is one nucleotide away. CDR3 amino acids: CASSLATGQETRYF. The CDR3 DNA sequence: TGTGCCAGCAGCTTAGCGACAGGCCAAGAGACCCGGTACTTC. V and J are TRBV7-8 and TRBJ2-5; D might be TRBD1 (6 bases). CDR1 and CDR2 from the germline V gene are SGHVS and FQNEAQ. The length of the CDR3 is 14 residues.

In the case of this clonotype: This CDR3 fails to terminate in the conserved phenylalanine or tryptophan, so it likely reflects a read error. V and J are TRBV7-8 and TRBJ1-1; D not certain. Germline CDR1 and CDR2: SGHVS and FQNEAQ. The V gene lost 1 base and the J gene lost 6 bases, with 6 bases spanning the gap. The CDR3 runs to 12 residues. As DNA, the CDR3 is TGTGCCAGCAGCTTAGGAGCGGCTGAAGCTTTCATT. Its translation: CASSLGAAEAFI.

This clonotype has at least ten counts. The chain joins TRBV7-9 to TRBJ2-3; D gene unclear. This CDR3 contains 15 residues. CDR1 and CDR2 (germline): SEHNR, FQNEAQ (reference sequence). Trimming took 5 bases from V and 2 from J, leaving 14 bases between them. The CDR3 DNA reads TGTGCCAGCAGCCACGTAGAGGAACTCACAGATACGCAGTATTTT. Amino acids: CASSHVEELTDTQYF.

This clonotype was detected a few times. The chain is built from TRBV24-1 and TRBJ2-2, with 9 bases fitting TRBD2. Trimming cost V 4 bases and J 0 bases; bases outside gene matches: 5. CDR1 and CDR2 from the germline V gene are KGHDR and SFDVKD. The CDR3 covers 17 residues. CDR3 nucleotide sequence: TGTGCCACCAGTGAGGCGCTAGCGGGACCGAACACCGGGGAGCTGTTTTTT. This codes for CATSEALAGPNTGELFF.

The V gene is TRBV4-1, the J gene TRBJ2-7; no definite D call. In germline, CDR1 is MGHRA, CDR2 YSYEKL. This CDR3 spans 15 amino acids. Trimming took off 5 bases at V and 3 bases at J, with 17 bases between the two ends. CDR3 in DNA: TGCGCCAGCAGCGAAAGGGTAGCAGCTGGCTACGAGCAGTACTTC. Translating it yields CASSERVAAGYEQYF.